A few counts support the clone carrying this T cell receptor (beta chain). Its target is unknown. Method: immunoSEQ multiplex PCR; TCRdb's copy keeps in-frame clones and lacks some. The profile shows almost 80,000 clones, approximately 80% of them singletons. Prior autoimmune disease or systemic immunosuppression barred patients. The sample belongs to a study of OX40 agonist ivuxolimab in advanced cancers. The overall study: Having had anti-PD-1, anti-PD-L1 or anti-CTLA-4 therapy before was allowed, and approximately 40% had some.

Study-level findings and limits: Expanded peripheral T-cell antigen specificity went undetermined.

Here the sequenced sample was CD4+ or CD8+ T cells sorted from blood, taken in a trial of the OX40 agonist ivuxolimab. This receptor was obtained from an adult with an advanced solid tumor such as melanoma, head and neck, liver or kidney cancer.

CDR3 amino acids: CASSQEPVNQPQHF. CDR3 bases: TGTGCCAGCAGCCAAGAGCCGGTCAATCAGCCCCAGCATTTT. This chain links TRBV7-6 with TRBJ1-5; D is uncertain. The CDR3 runs to 14 residues. Germline loops: CDR1 SGHVS, CDR2 FNYEAQ. The V end lost 5 bases, the J end lost 3 bases, and 11 bases lay between the germline ends.